The next 13 T cell receptor beta chains were all read from a single sample in a study of PD-1 blockade in classical Hodgkin lymphoma. Repertoires were generated with immunoSEQ multiplex PCR, while TCRdb's copy carries only in-frame clones and drops some. The sample holds 20,000 to 30,000 clones, about 89% seen once. Documented time point: newly diagnosed, previously untreated cHL patient sample. From thawed PBMCs, CD4+ T cells were purified using magnetic negative selection. The sequencing input was CD4+ T cells from blood. These receptors were collected from a human donor with classical Hodgkin lymphoma.

This chain joins TRBV11-2 and TRBJ1-3, with D uncertain. V dropped 5 bases and J dropped 2 bases, with 10 bases sitting between them. CDR3 length: 14 residues. Germline lookup yields CDR1 SGHAT and CDR2 FQNNGV. The CDR3 coding sequence is TGTGCCAGCAGCCCGACAAGGGCTGGAAACACCATATATTTT. Its protein product is CASSPTRAGNTIYF.

CDR3 DNA sequence: TGTGCCAGCAGCTGGGACTTCCGAAATTCACCCCTCCACTTT. Protein sequence: CASSWDFRNSPLHF. This sequence joins TRBV6-1 and TRBJ1-6; perhaps TRBD1 as D (5 bases). Trimming shortened V by 6 bases and J by 7 bases, and 13 bases separated the two germline ends. This CDR3 contains 14 residues. Germline V gene lookup returns CDR1 MNHNS and CDR2 SASEGT.

The CDR3 coding sequence is TGTGCCAGCAGCCAAGAAAATAGCGGGGGGGAGACCCAGTACTTC. It codes for CASSQENSGGETQYF. J is TRBJ2-5 and V is TRBV4-2, with 10 bases lining up with TRBD2. The V gene's germline CDR1 is LGHNA and CDR2 YNFKEQ. This CDR3 comprises 15 residues. Losses at the gene ends were 0 bases for V and 5 bases for J; bases not matched to a gene: 3.

The chain links TRBV10-3 to TRBJ1-6; no definite D call. The ends were cut back, 0 bases at V and 12 bases at J, with 9 bases in the middle. Germline-derived CDR1 and CDR2 are ENHRY and SYGVKD. The CDR3 is 13 residues long. CDR3 DNA sequence: TGTGCCATCAGTGAGTCCTGGAGGTTACCCCTCCACTTT. Its protein product is CAISESWRLPLHF.

V gene TRBV30 combines with J gene TRBJ2-5; D unresolved. The V and J ends lost 1 base and 0 bases respectively, with 3 bases between them. Germline CDR1 and CDR2: GTSNPN and SVGIG (reference sequence). The CDR3 runs 12 residues. The CDR3 nucleotides are TGTGCCTGGAGTGCGTACCAAGAGACCCAGTACTTC. It codes for CAWSAYQETQYF.

The V and J genes are TRBV18 and TRBJ1-5, with TRBD1 as a possible D gene (5 bases). Trimming shortened V by 2 bases and J by 2 bases, and 10 bases separated the two germline ends. The CDR3 is 15 residues long. In germline, CDR1 is KGHSH, CDR2 LQKENI. CDR3 region: CASSPSQQGNQPQHF. The CDR3, as DNA: TGTGCCAGCTCACCAAGTCAACAGGGCAATCAGCCCCAGCATTTT.

The rearrangement joins TRBV5-4 to TRBJ1-2, with a tentative D call TRBD1 (5 bases). The CDR3 sequence is 14 residues long. V was pared by 5 bases and J by 0 bases, with 11 bases between. Germline V gene lookup returns CDR1 SGHNT and CDR2 YYREEE (reference sequence). The CDR3 spells CASRGGTTNYGYTF. CDR3 nucleotides: TGTGCCAGCAGGGGCGGGACTACTAACTATGGCTACACCTTC.

This rearrangement joins TRBV7-8 to TRBJ1-3; D is unclear. The V gene's germline CDR1 is SGHVS and CDR2 FQNEAQ. Between the trimmed V and J ends, which lost 1 base and 1 base, there was a span of 5 bases. The CDR3 is 14 amino acids. The DNA of the CDR3 is TGTGCCAGCAGCTTAGGCGTGTCTGGAAACACCATATATTTT. The encoded protein is CASSLGVSGNTIYF.

V and J are TRBV7-9 and TRBJ2-3; D gene uncertain. Germline values: CDR1 SEHNR, CDR2 FQNEAQ (reference sequence). The germline V and J ends were trimmed by 3 bases and 6 bases, with 4 bases remaining between them. This CDR3 spans 11 amino acids. CDR3 protein: CASSFGDTQYF. In DNA form, the CDR3 reads TGTGCCAGCAGCTTCGGGGATACGCAGTATTTT.

The CDR3 coding sequence is TGTGCCAGCAGTTATGGAATGGACAGGGATTATGGCTACACCTTC. Translating gives CASSYGMDRDYGYTF. The chain recombines TRBV6-8 with TRBJ1-2, with 8 positions matching TRBD1. Germline V gene sequence: CDR1 MNHGY, CDR2 SAAAGT. This CDR3 has 15 amino acids. Trimming at V came to 3 bases and at J to 5 bases, leaving 8 bases not matched to a gene.

The V gene is TRBV7-8, the J gene TRBJ2-7; perhaps TRBD1 as D (5 bases). Germline loops: CDR1 SGHVS, CDR2 FQNEAQ. CDR3 length: 13 residues. Trimming left V 5 bases short and J 7 bases short, with 15 bases between. The CDR3 nucleotides are TGTGCCAGCAGCCTACAGGTACCCAGGGAGCAGTACTTC. Amino acid sequence: CASSLQVPREQYF.

DNA for the CDR3: TGTGCCAGTAGTACCCGACTAGCGGGGCCCTACAATGAGCAGTTCTTC. Its protein is CASSTRLAGPYNEQFF. The chain is built from TRBV19 and TRBJ2-1, with 11 bases matching TRBD2. V lost 4 bases to trimming and J lost 2 bases; unmatched junction nucleotides: 4. This CDR3 has 16 residues. The germline V gene has CDR1 LNHDA and CDR2 SQIVND (reference sequence).

The chain links TRBV28 to TRBJ1-5, with 7 positions matching TRBD1. The CDR3 length is 16 residues. Germline lookup yields CDR1 MDHEN and CDR2 SYDVKM. Losses at the gene ends were 5 bases for V and 1 base for J; bases not matched to a gene: 8. CDR3 nucleotide sequence: TGTGCCAGCAGTAAAACAGGGGCGGGGAGCAATCAGCCCCAGCATTTT. It translates to CASSKTGAGSNQPQHF.